These T cell receptor beta chains were read from a single sample in a study of blood T cell repertoires in COVID-19. Only in-frame clones appear in the TCRdb table, and some are missing; sequencing was by immunoSEQ multiplex PCR. The table lists approximately 200,000 clones, about 82% of them singletons. The specimen was PBMCs or T cells enriched from blood (not recorded which). The source is a woman aged 25 to 39 who had recovered from COVID-19. Each CDR3 is given with its conserved first and last residue. D genes are given only for firm matches. A row's size may be missing; if present it is once, few, many or a size class.

TRBD1,TRBJ2-1,NA,TRBV4-2,TGTGCCAGCAGCCATAGTACCGGGACAGGGCTGAATGAGCAGTTCTTC,CASSHSTGTGLNEQFF
NA,TRBJ2-3,NA,TRBV7-3,TGTGCCAGCAGCGCGGGGGCTCTTGCTAGCACAGATACGCAGTATTTT,CASSAGALASTDTQYF
TRBD1,TRBJ2-5,NA,TRBV18,TGTGCCAGCTCTGCCGGGACAGGGAATATGGGGACCCAGTACTTC,CASSAGTGNMGTQYF
NA,TRBJ2-3,NA,TRBV28,TGTGCCAGCAGTTTAGGAGGAACCGCAGATACGCAGTATTTT,CASSLGGTADTQYF
TRBD1,TRBJ2-1,NA,TRBV11-2,TGTGCCAGCAGCTTCGACAGGGGCAATGAGCAGTTCTTC,CASSFDRGNEQFF
NA,TRBJ2-1,NA,TRBV21-1,TGTGCCAGCAGCGTACGACCTAGCGGGAGTAGGTATGAGCAGTTCTTC,CASSVRPSGSRYEQFF
NA,TRBJ1-2,NA,TRBV28,TGTGCCACCACGCCATTCTCCCCGGTCTATGGCTACACCTTC,CATTPFSPVYGYTF
TRBD1,TRBJ2-7,NA,TRBV5-1,TGCGCCAGCAGGACCGGGACAGGGAATCTCAACGAGCAGTACTTC,CASRTGTGNLNEQYF
TRBD2,TRBJ2-7,NA,TRBV14,TGTGCCAGCAGCCTACTAGCGGGAGCGGGAGTCGAGCAGTACTTC,CASSLLAGAGVEQYF
NA,TRBJ1-1,NA,TRBV27,TGTGCCAGCAGTTACGCCACTAGGACTGAAGCTTTCTTT,CASSYATRTEAFF
TRBD1,TRBJ2-5,medium-sized,TRBV4-1,TGCGCCAGCTCGCCTGGGACAGGGGGCGCAGAGACCCAGTACTTC,CASSPGTGGAETQYF
NA,TRBJ1-3,NA,TRBV29-1,TGCAGCGTTGAAGATCAGGGGTACGGGGGAAACACCATATATTTT,CSVEDQGYGGNTIYF
TRBD2,TRBJ2-1,once,TRBV2,TGTGCCAGCCCCTCCTACAGGTCGGGGGGCAATGAGCAGTTCTTC,CASPSYRSGGNEQFF
NA,TRBJ2-1,NA,TRBV15,TGTGCCACCAGCAGTCCTCCCCCATCAGGATACAATGAGCAGTTCTTC,CATSSPPPSGYNEQFF
NA,TRBJ1-2,once,TRBV28,TGTGCCAGCAGTTCCCCGTCACAGGGAAGTCCCTATGGCTACACCTTC,CASSSPSQGSPYGYTF
NA,TRBJ1-2,NA,TRBV25-1,TGTGCCAGCAGTGAATGGGGAATGGAGGGAACTTATAACTATGGCTACACCTTC,CASSEWGMEGTYNYGYTF
NA,TRBJ1-5,few,TRBV12-3/TRBV12-4,TGTGCCAGCAGTCCCCGCTCAGGGCCCCAGCATTTT,CASSPRSGPQHF
NA,TRBJ1-2,NA,TRBV28,TGTGCCAGCAGTTTACGGGGAGGGTTCCATGGCTACACCTTC,CASSLRGGFHGYTF
NA,TRBJ2-7,once,TRBV7-9,TGTGCCAGCAGCTTAGGCAGTCAATCCTCCTACGAGCAGTACTTC,CASSLGSQSSYEQYF
TRBD2,TRBJ2-3,NA,TRBV7-9,TGTGCCAGCAGCTTCGCGGGAGACACAGATACGCAGTATTTT,CASSFAGDTDTQYF
NA,TRBJ2-3,once,TRBV7-2,TGTGCCAGCAGCTTAGACGGAGGCACAGATACGCAGTATTTT,CASSLDGGTDTQYF
NA,TRBJ2-1,NA,TRBV24-1,TGTGCCACCATGGCTCCCACCTCTTACAATGAGCAGTTCTTC,CATMAPTSYNEQFF
NA,TRBJ2-3,NA,TRBV24-1,TGTGCCACCAGTGATTTAAGGACAAAGAACACAGATACGCAGTATTTT,CATSDLRTKNTDTQYF
TRBD2,TRBJ2-7,NA,TRBV5-1,TGCGCCAGCAGCTTGGGTAGCGGGAGGCACTACGAGCAGTACTTC,CASSLGSGRHYEQYF
TRBD2,TRBJ2-7,NA,TRBV28,TGTGCCAGCAGTTCGACTAGCGGGAGTAGGTACGAGCAGTACTTC,CASSSTSGSRYEQYF
TRBD1,TRBJ2-5,NA,TRBV9,TGTGCCAGCAGCGTAGCCGGGACAGCCCAAGAGACCCAGTACTTC,CASSVAGTAQETQYF
TRBD1,TRBJ2-7,NA,TRBV7-9,TGTGCCAGCAGCTTAGTCGGACAGGGTTTCTACGAGCAGTACTTC,CASSLVGQGFYEQYF
NA,TRBJ1-2,NA,TRBV7-9,TGTGCCAGCAGCTTCGGAACAGGCGGCTACACCTTC,CASSFGTGGYTF